The 19 T cell receptor beta chains reported below all come from one sample, sequenced in a study of T-cell memory formation after mild COVID-19. TCRdb reanalysed the 5' RACE reads using MiXCR and keeps one entry per CDR3 protein. The sample holds about 100,000 distinct CDR3 sequences; roughly 10% are singletons and the top ten take approximately 39%. Sequencing was done on a sample of PBMCs or a T cell subset sorted from them (not recorded which). Every receptor here comes from a man aged 18-30 years who had mild COVID-19 (a few samples of this study predate the infection). Cell type and time point are not known.

V gene TRBV5-1 combines with J gene TRBJ2-3; no reliable D call. The CDR3 sequence is 12 residues long. CDR1 is SGHRS and CDR2 is YFSETQ in the germline V gene. The germline V and J ends were trimmed by 7 bases and 1 base, with 7 bases remaining between them. The CDR3 loop is CASGDGTDTQYF. The CDR3, as DNA: TGCGCCAGCGGGGATGGCACAGATACGCAGTATTTT.

This clonotype has a handful of counts. This chain uses TRBV7-8 with TRBJ1-5, with a tentative D call TRBD1 (5 bases). Germline V gives CDR1 SGHVS, CDR2 FQNEAQ. CDR3 length: 13 amino acids. The germline V and J ends were trimmed by 2 bases and 7 bases, with 9 bases remaining between them. This CDR3 reads CASSLRGAQPQHF. The DNA for the CDR3 is TGTGCCAGCAGCTTACGAGGGGCCCAGCCCCAGCATTTT.

This clonotype was observed a few times. This chain connects TRBV27 to TRBJ2-1, with 9 positions matching TRBD2. Trimming took 1 base from V and 7 from J; bases not matched to a gene: 5. This CDR3 is built from 15 residues. CDR1 and CDR2 (germline): MNHEY, SMNVEV (reference sequence). CDR3: CASSLWTSVRNEQFF. For the CDR3, the DNA is TGTGCCAGCAGTTTATGGACTAGCGTACGGAATGAGCAGTTCTTC.

This clonotype has only a few counts. The rearrangement joins TRBV6-1 to TRBJ2-7, with D uncertain. CDR3 size: 13 residues. Looked up from germline, CDR1 is MNHNS and CDR2 is SASEGT. Deletions cut 4 bases from V and 1 base from J, with 8 bases between. The CDR3 protein is CASSAVGSYEQYV. The CDR3 nucleotides read TGTGCCAGCAGTGCGGTGGGTTCCTACGAGCAGTACGTC.

This clonotype was found a few times. The chain recombines TRBV12-3 or TRBV12-4 with TRBJ2-3; TRBD1 matches 9 bases. V gave up 3 bases and J gave up 6 bases; unmatched junction bases: 13. The CDR3 totals 17 residues. DNA of the CDR3: TGTGCCAGCAGTTTGGTCTTCACGGGACAGGGAACCGATACGCAGTATTTT. Encoded protein: CASSLVFTGQGTDTQYF.

The chain carries TRBV12-3 or TRBV12-4 and TRBJ2-6; maybe TRBD1 (6 bases). The CDR3 runs to 15 residues. Trimming removed 3 bases from V and 4 bases from J, with 10 bases in between. The CDR3 reads CASSFTGTGANVLTF. In DNA, the CDR3 is TGTGCCAGCAGTTTCACAGGGACAGGGGCCAACGTCCTGACTTTC.

This clonotype turned up a few times. The chain uses TRBV20-1 and TRBJ2-7; possible D gene TRBD1, 6 bases. Germline CDR1 and CDR2: DFQATT and SNEGSKA (reference sequence). The CDR3 contains 11 residues. V lost 5 bases to trimming and J lost 2 bases, with 7 bases between them. The CDR3 DNA follows: TGCAGTGCTTACAGGGCCTACGAGCAGTACTTC. It encodes CSAYRAYEQYF.

This clonotype was seen more than once but under ten times. V usage is TRBV12-3 or TRBV12-4 and J usage is TRBJ1-6, with TRBD1 identical over 7 bases. The CDR3 consists of 15 residues. J was trimmed by 7 bases and V by 6 bases; bases with no gene match: 9. In DNA form, the CDR3 reads TGTGCCAGCAGCCAAGCAACAGGGGAGAATTCACCCCTCCACTTT. Translation: CASSQATGENSPLHF.

This chain uses TRBV5-1 with TRBJ1-2, with D perhaps matching TRBD1 (6 bases). Germline V lookup: CDR1 SGHRS, CDR2 YFSETQ. Deletions cut 0 bases from V and 3 bases from J, with 15 bases between. The CDR3 loop spans 16 amino acids. The CDR3 sequence: CASSLAQGAAYYGYTF. In DNA, the CDR3 is TGCGCCAGCAGCTTGGCACAGGGAGCGGCATACTATGGCTACACCTTC. The complete variable domain, with remaining parts taken from reference TRBV5-1 and TRBJ1-2, reads KAGVTQTPRYLIKTRGQQVTLSCSPISGHRSVSWYQQTPGQGLQFLFEYFSETQRNKGNFPGRFSGRQFSNSRSEMNVSTLELGDSALYLCASSLAQGAAYYGYTFGSGTRLTVV.

The chain is built from TRBV24-1 and TRBJ2-7, with D possibly being TRBD1 or TRBD2 (5 bases each). The CDR3 is 15 amino acids. Germline CDR1 KGHDR, CDR2 SFDVKD. The V gene lost 0 bases and the J gene lost 0 bases, with 8 bases spanning the gap. The CDR3 DNA is TGTGCCACCAGTGATTTGGTGGGGGTCTCCTACGAGCAGTACTTC. This sequence encodes CATSDLVGVSYEQYF.

The chain couples TRBV12-3 or TRBV12-4 to TRBJ2-7; D perhaps matches TRBD1 (6 bases). Trimming cost V 6 bases and J 10 bases, with 13 bases left between them. This CDR3 region has 11 residues. The CDR3 nucleotides are TGTGCCAGCAGAGAACAGGGAGATCAGTACTTC. This gives the protein CASREQGDQYF.

The chain is built from TRBV20-1 and TRBJ2-7, with a possible D match to TRBD1 (6 bases). The CDR3 totals 13 residues. The V gene's germline CDR1 is DFQATT and CDR2 SNEGSKA (reference sequence). V lost 6 bases to trimming and J lost 0 bases, with 12 bases between them. CDR3 in DNA: TGCAGTGCCGTCACGGACAGCTCCTACGAGCAGTACGTC. It codes for CSAVTDSSYEQYV.

This clonotype was counted ten times or more. The CDR3 here is CSGVADYEQYF. The CDR3, as DNA: TGCAGCGGTGTAGCCGACTACGAGCAGTACTTC. The chain recombines TRBV29-1 with TRBJ2-7; no definite D call. The germline V gene has CDR1 SQVTM and CDR2 ANQGSEA. The CDR3 sequence is 11 residues long. With 7 bases removed from V and 3 bases from J, the gap between germline ends came to 10 bases.

This chain connects TRBV9 to TRBJ2-3; the match to TRBD2 covers 8 bases. The CDR3 is 15 amino acids. V dropped 0 bases and J dropped 2; count of bases not matched to a gene: 2. Germline V gene lookup returns CDR1 SGDLS and CDR2 YYNGEE. The CDR3 here is CASSVAGGVTDTQYF. CDR3 nucleotides: TGTGCCAGCAGCGTAGCGGGGGGGGTCACAGATACGCAGTATTTT.

Only a few counts were recorded for this clonotype. The chain joins TRBV7-2 to TRBJ1-5, with 10 bases matching TRBD1. This CDR3 contains 19 residues. Germline V gene data show CDR1 as SGHTA and CDR2 as FQGNSA. The V gene end was trimmed by 1 base and the J gene end by 7 bases; junction bases not matched to a gene: 16. This CDR3 is CASSLGPWDRGPGGQPQHF. Written as DNA, the CDR3 is TGTGCCAGCAGCTTAGGTCCCTGGGACAGGGGCCCTGGGGGGCAGCCCCAGCATTTT.

This clonotype has a handful of counts. The chain links TRBV12-3 or TRBV12-4 to TRBJ2-3; 13 bases fit TRBD2. The CDR3 is 14 amino acids. The J segment lost 5 bases and the V segment lost 4 bases, leaving 0 bases of the junction unmatched. The CDR3 DNA sequence: TGTGCCAGCAGTTGGACTAGCGGGGGAGATACGCAGTATTTT. Its translation: CASSWTSGGDTQYF.

CDR3 in amino acids: CASSSTGLGSTDTQYF. The DNA of the CDR3 is TGTGCCAGCAGTTCTACCGGGTTGGGGAGCACAGATACGCAGTATTTT. The chain uses TRBV12-3 or TRBV12-4 and TRBJ2-3; no clear D gene. Trimming left V 4 bases short and J 0 bases short, with 14 bases between. This CDR3 has 16 amino acids.

A few counts support this clonotype. The chain employs TRBV7-9 and TRBJ2-7; tentatively, D is TRBD1 (6 bases). The CDR3 is made up of 12 amino acids. CDR1 is SEHNR, CDR2 FQNEAQ, per germline (reference sequence). With 5 bases removed from V and 3 bases from J, the gap between germline ends came to 8 bases. CDR3 nucleotides: TGTGCCAGCAGCGACAGGTTCTACGAGCAGTACTTC. It encodes CASSDRFYEQYF.

In the case of this clonotype: The DNA is omitted, as the CDR3 cannot be located on it reliably, and the CDR3 follows TCRdb's listing. The chain couples TRBV7-9 to TRBJ2-1; the table's D call, TRBD1, was not checked against the DNA. Germline CDR1 is SEHNR and CDR2 is FQNEAQ (reference sequence). From its first to its last residue, the CDR3 has 14 amino acids. The CDR3 sequence is CASSFHPRVGQGAF.